This TCR beta chain was identified in a study of blood T cell repertoires in COVID-19. The overall study: The analysed material was cDNA or gDNA that came from T cells, B-cell-depleted T cells, or PBMCs.

Only in-frame clones appear in the TCRdb table, and some are missing; sequencing was by immunoSEQ multiplex PCR. The sample yields roughly 43,000 clones, about 88% seen once. The CDR3 sequence is 16 residues long. Trimming took off 2 bases at V and 4 bases at J, with 15 bases between the two ends. From germline, CDR1 is LGHNA and CDR2 YNFKEQ. The chain is built from TRBV4-2 and TRBJ2-1, with D possibly TRBD1 on 6 matching bases. This clonotype was sampled from a woman between 70 and 85 years old in a cohort sampled during active COVID-19. The sequenced sample was peripheral blood. CDR3 in amino acids: CASSQYTLGGYNEQFF. The DNA of the CDR3 is TGTGCCAGCAGCCAATACACTCTAGGGGGTTACAATGAGCAGTTCTTC.